A selection of T cell receptor beta chains follows, all from one sample in a study of T-cell reconstitution after alpha-beta-depleted transplantation in children. One entry per CDR3 protein results from TCRdb running MiXCR on the PCR reads. The sample yields more than 85,000 distinct CDR3 sequences, 5% to 6% seen once. The source was PBMCs, mostly from graft donor cells, collected 60 days after TCRalphabeta/CD19-depleted stem cell transplant. Receptors originate from a female patient between 2 and 15 years old who had a stem cell transplant for Fanconi anemia, so the T cells may come from the graft donor. CDR3s include the opening cysteine and the closing phenylalanine or tryptophan. Each record gives: clone size, J gene, D gene, V gene, CDR3 DNA, CDR3 protein. The D gene is left open where the match is weak. The size entry is marked missing in some rows and otherwise reads once, few, many or a size class.

>-|TRBJ2-7|-|TRBV7-8
TGTGCCAGCAGCGCTAAGGCCCTCACAAGACGGGAAGCCTTCTACGAGCAGTACTTC
CASSAKALTRREAFYEQYF
>many|TRBJ2-2|-|TRBV24-1
TGTGCCACCGGCAGTCCCCCCGGGGAGCTGTTTTTT
CATGSPPGELFF
>-|TRBJ2-7|TRBD1|TRBV7-6
TGTGCCAGCAGCTCCGGACAGGGCCCCAGCGAGCAGTACTTC
CASSSGQGPSEQYF
>-|TRBJ2-3|-|TRBV18
TGTGCCAGCTCACAACGGGAGTGGGATACGCAGTATTTT
CASSQREWDTQYF
>many|TRBJ2-1|-|TRBV29-1
TGCAGCGTTGGGCCCAGGAGTCACAATGAGCAGTTCTTC
CSVGPRSHNEQFF
>few|TRBJ2-6|-|TRBV5-1
TGCGCCAGCAGCTTGGGCGGTTCTTCCGGGGCCAACGTCCTGACTTTC
CASSLGGSSGANVLTF
>-|TRBJ2-3|TRBD2|TRBV5-1
TGCGCCAGCAGCTTTATGACTAGCGGGAGCACAGATACGCAGTATTTT
CASSFMTSGSTDTQYF
>few|TRBJ2-7|TRBD2|TRBV5-1
TGCGCCAGCAGCTTACGGGGGGACTCAAGCGAGCAGTACTTC
CASSLRGDSSEQYF
>few|TRBJ1-1|-|TRBV12-3/TRBV12-4
TGTGCCAGCAGTTCACCGAGGAGGAACACTGAAGCTTTCTTT
CASSSPRRNTEAFF
>many|TRBJ2-6|-|TRBV7-9
TGTGCCAGCAGCTCCTCTGGGGCCAACGTCCTGACTTTC
CASSSSGANVLTF
>many|TRBJ2-1|TRBD2|TRBV7-2
TGTGCCAGCAGCTTAGGTTTCCTAGCGGGGGACGGCAATGAGCAGTTCTTC
CASSLGFLAGDGNEQFF
>many|TRBJ2-5|-|TRBV7-2
TGTGCCAGCAGCTTATTTGGTCAGGGTGCAGAGACCCAGTACTTC
CASSLFGQGAETQYF
>many|TRBJ2-1|-|TRBV18
TGTGCCAGCTCACCTTTAACAGTGGCTCTCTCCTACAATGAGCAGTTCTTC
CASSPLTVALSYNEQFF
>many|TRBJ2-1|-|TRBV5-1
TGCGCCAGCAGCCTATTAGCAAGGTCCGGCGATGAGCAGTTCTTC
CASSLLARSGDEQFF
>many|TRBJ2-3|-|TRBV2
TGTGCCAGCAGTAAGACGCAGTATTTT
CASSKTQYF
>many|TRBJ1-2|-|TRBV15
TGTGCCACCAGCAGAGATTTCCAGGGATATGGCTACACCTTC
CATSRDFQGYGYTF
>many|TRBJ2-7|-|TRBV20-1
TGCAGTGCTAGAGCCGGACAGCTATCCTACGAGCAGTACTTC
CSARAGQLSYEQYF
>few|TRBJ1-1|-|TRBV28
TGTGCCAGCAGTTTAATTGGACAGAACACTGAAGCTTTCTTT
CASSLIGQNTEAFF
>few|TRBJ2-7|TRBD2|TRBV20-1
TGCAGTGCTAGAGATCGACTAGCGGGACTCTACGAGCAGTACTTC
CSARDRLAGLYEQYF
>few|TRBJ2-2|TRBD2|TRBV7-3
TGTGCCAGCAGCTCCTTAGCGGGAGAGGTGCTCTCGACCGGGGAGCTGTTTTTT
CASSSLAGEVLSTGELFF
>many|TRBJ1-2|TRBD1|TRBV28
TGTGCCAGCAGCCTAGACAGGGGGCCCTATTACTATGGCTACACCTTC
CASSLDRGPYYYGYTF
>many|TRBJ2-7|TRBD2|TRBV20-1
TGCAGTGCTAGAGACCGGGGCTCAAAGGGTAGCGGGAGGAGTTACGAGCAGTACTTC
CSARDRGSKGSGRSYEQYF
>many|TRBJ2-7|-|TRBV28
TGTGCCAGCAGTTTACGGGGAAGGGCCACCTACGAGCAGTACTTC
CASSLRGRATYEQYF
>few|TRBJ2-6|-|TRBV30
TGTGCCTGGAGTGTTGGCTGGGGGCGAAACAACGTCCTGACTTTC
CAWSVGWGRNNVLTF
>-|TRBJ1-6|-|TRBV14
TGTGCCAGCAGCCAAGATCTCCATCTGCTGGGTTCACCCCTCCACTTT
CASSQDLHLLGSPLHF
>few|TRBJ2-1|-|TRBV5-1
TGCGCCAGCAGCTTGGCCGAGATCAGGAGCTCCCAGTTCTTC
CASSLAEIRSSQFF
>many|TRBJ1-5|-|TRBV21-1
TGTGCCAGCAGCAAAAACCCCCTGGGTAGAAGCAATCAGCCCCAGCATTTT
CASSKNPLGRSNQPQHF
>many|TRBJ2-1|-|TRBV6-1
TGTGCCAGCAGTGTTAGGGGGGCGCGCCACAATGAGCAGTTCTTC
CASSVRGARHNEQFF
>many|TRBJ2-7|TRBD1|TRBV29-1
TGCAGCGCACGGACAGGGATGGTCTACGAGCAGTACTTC
CSARTGMVYEQYF
>many|TRBJ2-1|-|TRBV6-1
TGTGCCAGCAGTGCGGGTCCCAACCGGGATGAGCAGTTCTTC
CASSAGPNRDEQFF
>many|TRBJ2-3|-|TRBV6-5
TGTGCCAGCAGTTTCATACGGACAACTAGCACAGATACGCAGTATTTT
CASSFIRTTSTDTQYF
>many|TRBJ2-7|-|TRBV5-1
TGCGCCAGCAGCCCTCAAGGGCTTACCTACGAGCAGTACTTC
CASSPQGLTYEQYF
>many|TRBJ2-5|-|TRBV20-1
TGCAGTGCTAGCGGGGGAGTAAAGAAGACCCAGTACTTC
CSASGGVKKTQYF
>many|TRBJ2-5|-|TRBV14
TGTGCCAGCAGCCAAGATAGACAGACCCAGTACTTC
CASSQDRQTQYF
>many|TRBJ2-2|TRBD1|TRBV28
TGTGCCAGCCGCCAACTTACGCGGGACAGGGAGGTCACCGGGGAGCTGTTTTTT
CASRQLTRDREVTGELFF
>many|TRBJ2-1|-|TRBV3-1
TGTGCCAGCAGCCAAGATGGGGGACGGAATGAGCAGTTCTTC
CASSQDGGRNEQFF
>many|TRBJ2-2|-|TRBV7-2
TGTGCCAGCAGCCCAGTGGGACCCGGCACCGGGGAGCTGTTTTTT
CASSPVGPGTGELFF
>many|TRBJ2-5|TRBD2|TRBV4-2
TGTGCCAGCAGCCCCCGACTAGCGGGGGAGTACCAAGAGACCCAGTACTTC
CASSPRLAGEYQETQYF
>few|TRBJ1-5|-|TRBV23-1
TGCGCCAGCAGTCAATTTAGAGGGTGTAGCAATCAGCCCCAGCATTTT
CASSQFRGCSNQPQHF
>many|TRBJ2-5|TRBD2|TRBV28
TGTGCCAGCAGTATCTCTGGACTAGAAGAGACCCAGTACTTC
CASSISGLEETQYF
>many|TRBJ2-3|-|TRBV5-1
TGCGCCAGCAGCGTCGGACAGTACGCAGATACGCAGTATTTT
CASSVGQYADTQYF